The 27 T cell receptor beta chains in this list originate from one sample, sequenced in a study of cytomegalovirus exposure and HLA in healthy donors. The repertoire was sequenced with immunoSEQ multiplex PCR; TCRdb's copy has only in-frame clones and lacks some. The table lists roughly 270,000 clones, around 89% of them singletons, with roughly 0.93% in the top ten. Material for sequencing was PBMCs. These receptor sequences come from a woman between 18 and 29 years old in good health and CMV-seronegative.

The chain carries TRBV4-1 and TRBJ1-2; no reliable D call. The CDR3 length is 16 residues. Trimming pared 0 bases from V and 9 bases from J, leaving 20 bases between. Germline V lookup: CDR1 MGHRA, CDR2 YSYEKL. This CDR3 reads CASSQDLLERAESYTF. The CDR3 DNA reads as TGCGCCAGCAGCCAAGATTTACTTGAGCGGGCAGAAAGCTACACCTTC.

The gene calls are TRBV28 and TRBJ2-7; 7 bases fit TRBD1. V gave up 5 bases and J gave up 3 bases; unmatched junction bases: 1. The CDR3 is 12 amino acids. Germline assignment: CDR1 MDHEN and CDR2 SYDVKM. CDR3 bases: TGTGCCAGCAGTCGGGACAGCTACGAGCAGTACTTC. It codes for CASSRDSYEQYF.

This chain links TRBV27 with TRBJ1-5, with a possible D match to TRBD1 (6 bases). CDR3 length equals 18 residues. Trimming left V 8 bases short and J 0 bases short, with 23 bases between. Germline V gene sequence: CDR1 MNHEY, CDR2 SMNVEV (reference sequence). CDR3 region: CASPYPTGFIYSNQPQHF. As DNA, the CDR3 is TGTGCCAGCCCTTACCCCACAGGGTTTATTTATAGCAATCAGCCCCAGCATTTT.

The rearrangement links TRBV25-1 to TRBJ2-7; D is unclear. The V end was cut by 4 bases, the J end by 5 bases, with 9 bases between. This CDR3 has 12 amino acids. Germline assignment: CDR1 MGHDK and CDR2 SYGVNS. The DNA for the CDR3 is TGTGCCAGCAGTGGGCCCCTAGACGAGCAGTACTTC. Its protein product is CASSGPLDEQYF.

V gene TRBV6-6 combines with J gene TRBJ2-4; 8 bases line up with TRBD1. The CDR3 is 16 residues long. V shed 6 bases, J shed 0 bases, and the junction held 7 bases outside the gene matches. In germline, CDR1 is MNHNY, CDR2 SVGAGI (reference sequence). The CDR3 DNA sequence: TGTGCCAGCAGGTCGACAGGGGAACTAGCCAAAAACATTCAGTACTTC. This sequence encodes CASRSTGELAKNIQYF.

The rearrangement uses TRBV7-2 and TRBJ2-7; 8 nucleotides agree with TRBD1. This CDR3 contains 13 residues. Per the germline V gene, CDR1 is SGHTA and CDR2 is FQGNSA. The V and J ends lost 4 bases and 7 bases, in that order; junction bases with no gene match: 6. The CDR3 coding sequence is TGTGCCAGCAGCTACGGACAGGGAATTGAGCAGTACTTC. It is translated as CASSYGQGIEQYF.

V and J are TRBV7-2 and TRBJ2-1; 8 nucleotides align to TRBD1. The CDR3 length is 14 residues. Germline CDR1 SGHTA, CDR2 FQGNSA. After removal of 3 bases from V and 6 bases from J, the junction contained 4 bases not matched to a gene. CDR3 protein: CASSFDRGSNEQFF. CDR3 DNA sequence: TGTGCCAGCAGCTTTGACAGGGGTTCCAATGAGCAGTTCTTC.

The rearrangement uses TRBV30 and TRBJ1-3; unclear D gene. The germline CDR1 and CDR2 sequences are GTSNPN and SVGIG (reference sequence). Trimming stripped 1 base from V and 0 bases from J, with 10 bases between. This CDR3 region has 15 residues. In DNA form, the CDR3 reads TGTGCCTGGAGTGGACTGTTCCTCTCTGGAAACACCATATATTTT. Amino acid sequence: CAWSGLFLSGNTIYF. Supplemented by reference TRBV30 and TRBJ1-3, the full variable domain reads SQTIHQWPATLVQPVGSPLSLECTVEGTSNPNLYWYRQAAGRGLQLLFYSVGIGQISSEVPQNLSASRPQDRQFILSSKKLLLSDSGFYLCAWSGLFLSGNTIYFGEGSWLTVV.

The J gene is TRBJ1-1, the V gene TRBV6-5; 9 positions agree with TRBD1. Germline CDR1 reads MNHEY; CDR2 reads SVGAGI. CDR3 length: 13 residues. V lost 9 bases and J lost 3; bases outside the gene matches: 5. The CDR3 loop is CASNTGGDTEAFF. Written as DNA, the CDR3 is TGTGCCAGTAACACAGGGGGCGACACTGAAGCTTTCTTT.

CDR3 in amino acids: CASSVTSFEAYNEQFF. Written as DNA, the CDR3 is TGTGCCAGCAGCGTCACTAGCTTCGAGGCCTACAATGAGCAGTTCTTC. The chain uses TRBV25-1 and TRBJ2-1; D is possibly TRBD2 (6 bases). Trimming shortened V by 6 bases and J by 2 bases, and 17 bases separated the two germline ends. CDR1 is MGHDK and CDR2 is SYGVNS in the germline V gene. This CDR3 is 16 amino acids long.

The chain is built from TRBV2 and TRBJ1-5, with 8 bases identical to TRBD1. CDR1 and CDR2 from the germline V gene are SNHLY and FYNNEI. This CDR3 contains 14 residues. Unmatched junction bases numbered 7, after V lost 6 bases and J lost 6 bases. Written as DNA, the CDR3 is TGTGCCAGCAGAGGACAGGGAGGAGGTCAGCCCCAGCATTTT. Residues: CASRGQGGGQPQHF.

In this sample, this clone turned up a few times. J is TRBJ2-7 and V is TRBV9; a weak D match, TRBD1 (5 bases). V shed 0 bases and J shed 4 bases, with 11 bases lying between them. CDR3 length equals 14 residues. Germline V gives CDR1 SGDLS, CDR2 YYNGEE. The CDR3 nucleotides read TGTGCCAGCAGCGTAGGGGGCAGCCAATACGAGCAGTACTTC. Translation gives CASSVGGSQYEQYF.

The gene calls are TRBV6-1 and TRBJ2-4; weak D call: TRBD1 (5 bases). The ends were cut back, 2 bases at V and 5 bases at J, with 19 bases in the middle. The germline V gene has CDR1 MNHNS and CDR2 SASEGT. The CDR3 runs 17 residues. In DNA, the CDR3 is TGTGCCAGCAGTGAACCCTGGCAGGGTGGTATCCAAAACATTCAGTACTTC. Its translation: CASSEPWQGGIQNIQYF.

This sequence joins TRBV19 and TRBJ2-7, with 12 bases fitting TRBD2. J gave up 1 base and V 5 bases, and 3 bases lay outside the gene matches. Germline V gene data show CDR1 as LNHDA and CDR2 as SQIVND (reference sequence). The CDR3 covers 15 residues. CDR3 sequence: CASSGGLAGSYEQYF. The DNA of the CDR3 is TGTGCCAGTAGTGGGGGACTAGCGGGTTCCTACGAGCAGTACTTC.

The chain employs TRBV7-2 and TRBJ1-3; 7 bases fit TRBD1. Germline-derived CDR1 and CDR2 are SGHTA and FQGNSA. CDR3 length: 15 residues. J gave up 2 bases and V 5 bases, and 6 bases lay outside the gene matches. CDR3 protein: CASSLGQPPGNTIYF. CDR3 in DNA: TGTGCCAGCAGCCTGGGACAGCCGCCTGGAAACACCATATATTTT.

This clone was recorded only once. V is TRBV27 and J is TRBJ1-1; the D is unclear. The CDR3 covers 13 residues. In germline, CDR1 is MNHEY, CDR2 SMNVEV (reference sequence). V was pared by 2 bases and J by 8 bases, with 12 bases between. The CDR3 bases are TGTGCCAGCAGTTTAGCCAGGCAGACAGAAGCTTTCTTT. Protein: CASSLARQTEAFF.

CDR3 sequence: CASSLTGAPGELFF. CDR3 DNA: TGTGCCAGCAGTTTGACAGGGGCTCCCGGGGAGCTGTTTTTT. The chain recombines TRBV6-7 with TRBJ2-2; 8 bases fit TRBD1. TRBV6-7 is sorted into the ORF group, with uncertain function. J was trimmed by 6 bases and V by 4 bases; bases with no gene match: 4. The CDR3 contains 14 residues.

The gene calls are TRBV27 and TRBJ2-7; 13 positions match TRBD2. J was trimmed by 2 bases and V by 0 bases; bases with no gene match: 4. The germline V gene encodes CDR1 MNHEY and CDR2 SMNVEV (reference sequence). This CDR3 contains 17 residues. The CDR3 sequence: CASSLSGTSGIPYEQYF. CDR3 sequence (DNA): TGTGCCAGCAGTTTATCCGGGACTAGCGGGATCCCCTACGAGCAGTACTTC.

J is TRBJ2-1 and V is TRBV28, with 9 bases matching TRBD2. CDR1 is MDHEN and CDR2 is SYDVKM in the germline V gene. This CDR3 comprises 15 residues. V gave up 8 bases and J gave up 7 bases; unmatched junction bases: 12. The DNA for the CDR3 is TGTGCCAGCTTCCCGCTAGCGGGATCTCCTAATGAGCAGTTCTTC. It translates to CASFPLAGSPNEQFF.

This rearrangement joins TRBV5-4 to TRBJ2-1; 7 bases map to TRBD2. Germline-derived CDR1 and CDR2 are SGHNT and YYREEE (reference sequence). Losses at the gene ends were 2 bases for V and 0 bases for J; bases not matched to a gene: 5. The CDR3 runs to 16 residues. The CDR3 nucleotides read TGTGCCAGCAGCTTAGGACTAGGAGTCTCCTACAATGAGCAGTTCTTC. Translated: CASSLGLGVSYNEQFF.

The chain combines TRBV23-1 with TRBJ2-5; D is perhaps TRBD2 (5 bases). TRBV23-1 is noted as an ORF with a role that remains uncertain. The CDR3 is 17 amino acids. The V gene lost 1 base and the J gene lost 3 bases, with 18 bases spanning the gap. The CDR3 loop reads CASSQWRVNEVKETQYF. CDR3 in DNA: TGCGCCAGCAGTCAATGGCGGGTCAACGAGGTGAAAGAGACCCAGTACTTC.

This chain joins TRBV11-3 and TRBJ2-1, with 12 positions matching TRBD2. The J segment lost 5 bases and the V segment lost 5 bases, leaving 7 bases of the junction unmatched. CDR1 is SGHNT and CDR2 is YENEEA in the germline V gene. The CDR3 has 16 amino acids. CDR3 DNA sequence: TGTGCCAGCAGCCCCCGGACTAGCGGGGCCCACAATGAGCAGTTCTTC. Amino acid sequence: CASSPRTSGAHNEQFF.

This clone has just one count. The gene calls are TRBV19 and TRBJ1-2, with D possibly being TRBD1 (5 bases). Between the trimmed V and J ends, which lost 2 bases and 4 bases, there was a span of 14 bases. The CDR3 has 15 residues. Germline V gives CDR1 LNHDA, CDR2 SQIVND (reference sequence). The CDR3 coding sequence is TGTGCCAGTAGTATATCCCAGGGTTTCGGCTATGGCTACACCTTC. Translating it yields CASSISQGFGYGYTF.

The genes are TRBV4-3 and TRBJ2-7, with 7 nucleotides matching TRBD2. CDR1 is LGHNA and CDR2 is YSLEER in the germline V gene. Germline trimming cut 1 base from V and 2 bases from J; bases unmatched to any gene: 8. This CDR3 has 16 amino acids. In nucleotides, the CDR3 is TGCGCCAGCAGCCAAGGAACGGGAGGCCCCCCCTACGAGCAGTACTTC. It codes for CASSQGTGGPPYEQYF.

The gene calls are TRBV18 and TRBJ2-7, with 8 bases aligning to TRBD1. Losses at the gene ends were 6 bases for V and 6 bases for J; bases not matched to a gene: 7. The germline V gene has CDR1 KGHSH and CDR2 LQKENI. The CDR3 is 13 residues long. Written as DNA, the CDR3 is TGTGCCAGCTCGCCGGACAGGGTGGGCGAGCAGTACTTC. Translated, it gives CASSPDRVGEQYF.

The rearrangement links TRBV28 to TRBJ2-1; 7 bases map to TRBD2. Trimming cost V 2 bases and J 1 base; bases outside gene matches: 8. Germline CDR1 MDHEN, CDR2 SYDVKM. The CDR3 is 17 residues long. The CDR3, as DNA: TGTGCCAGCAGTTTACTTGGATCGGGGGGATCCTACAATGAGCAGTTCTTC. Translated, it gives CASSLLGSGGSYNEQFF.

The J gene is TRBJ2-1, the V gene TRBV25-1, with D unresolved. The CDR3 is 13 residues long. V gave up 5 bases and J gave up 5 bases, with 10 bases separating them. CDR1 MGHDK and CDR2 SYGVNS come from the germline V gene. CDR3 coding DNA: TGTGCCAGCAGTCTACTGATTCACAATGAGCAGTTCTTC. As protein: CASSLLIHNEQFF.